This passage covers 14 T cell receptor beta chains from one sample sequenced in a study of T cell responses to AZD1222 COVID-19 vaccine. Generated by immunoSEQ multiplex PCR, the TCRdb table keeps only in-frame clones and is missing some. The sample has more than 150,000 clones, about 91% seen once. Sequencing was performed on peripheral blood, taken 28 days after the second AZD1222 dose. Receptor source: an adult who received the AZD1222 COVID-19 vaccine.

The V gene is TRBV3-1 (or the pseudogene TRBV3-2), the J gene TRBJ1-6; no definite D call. The V end was cut by 6 bases, the J end by 5 bases, with 17 bases between. Germline lookup yields CDR1 LGHDT and CDR2 YNNKEL (reference sequence). The length of the CDR3 is 16 residues. CDR3 region: CASSFLAVGNNSPLHF. CDR3 bases: TGTGCCAGCAGTTTCCTCGCGGTGGGGAATAATTCACCCCTCCACTTT.

The V gene is TRBV18, the J gene TRBJ2-7; TRBD1 might be the D (6 bases). V was shortened by 1 base and J by 1 base, with 20 bases between the two germline ends. Germline V gene lookup returns CDR1 KGHSH and CDR2 LQKENI. This CDR3 has 18 residues. The CDR3 here is CASSPRVLATGVSYEQYF. The DNA of the CDR3 is TGTGCCAGCTCACCACGAGTCCTCGCGACAGGAGTTTCCTACGAGCAGTACTTC.

The chain has TRBV6-5 and TRBJ2-7; D gene uncertain. Germline lookup yields CDR1 MNHEY and CDR2 SVGAGI. This CDR3 spans 15 amino acids. V shed 7 bases and J shed 0 bases, with 16 bases lying between them. CDR3 sequence reads: CASTRQRSPSYEQYF. The CDR3 DNA reads as TGTGCCAGCACACGTCAGAGGTCCCCCTCCTACGAGCAGTACTTC.

This chain connects TRBV5-4 to TRBJ1-3; 8 bases line up with TRBD1. V was pared by 1 base and J by 2 bases, with 2 bases of the junction left unmatched. Looked up from germline, CDR1 is SGHNT and CDR2 is YYREEE (reference sequence). The CDR3 covers 15 residues. CDR3 region: CASSLWGQAGNTIYF. The CDR3, as DNA: TGTGCCAGCAGCTTGTGGGGACAGGCTGGAAACACCATATATTTT.

The chain carries TRBV19 and TRBJ2-1; D call uncertain. V gave up 8 bases and J gave up 3 bases, with 14 bases separating them. The CDR3 has 14 residues. The germline V gene encodes CDR1 LNHDA and CDR2 SQIVND (reference sequence). The CDR3 bases are TGTGCCAGTGGGCGAGACTTTGTCTACAATGAGCAGTTCTTC. Residues: CASGRDFVYNEQFF.

V usage is TRBV18 and J usage is TRBJ1-5, with TRBD1 matching 9 bases. V trimming: 6 bases; J trimming: 2 bases; junction bases outside the gene matches: 5. The CDR3 is 15 residues long. The germline V gene has CDR1 KGHSH and CDR2 LQKENI. In nucleotides, the CDR3 is TGTGCCAGCTCCCGGGACAGGGTGGGCAATCAGCCCCAGCATTTT. Translated, it gives CASSRDRVGNQPQHF.

The chain joins TRBV6-4 to TRBJ1-2, with D possibly being TRBD1 (6 bases). CDR3 length: 13 residues. Trimming took 2 bases from V and 4 from J, leaving 8 bases between them. Germline V gene data show CDR1 as MRHNA and CDR2 as SNTAGT. The CDR3 bases are TGTGCCAGCAGTGACGGGACACGCTATGGCTACACCTTC. Amino acid sequence: CASSDGTRYGYTF.

The rearrangement joins TRBV2 to TRBJ1-6; TRBD1 is a possible D gene (6 bases). Germline V CDR1 and CDR2: SNHLY, FYNNEI. V shed 2 bases and J shed 9 bases, with 11 bases lying between them. The CDR3 length is 14 residues. The CDR3 loop is CASSERPGVSPLHF. CDR3 DNA: TGTGCCAGCAGTGAAAGGCCAGGGGTTTCACCCCTCCACTTT.

This chain connects TRBV4-2 to TRBJ1-3, with D maybe TRBD1 (5 bases). The V and J ends lost 2 bases and 2 bases respectively, with 7 bases between them. CDR3 length: 14 residues. CDR1 is LGHNA, CDR2 YNFKEQ, per germline. Here the CDR3 DNA reads TGTGCCAGCAGCCAAACAGGTACTGGAAACACCATATATTTT. Its translation is CASSQTGTGNTIYF.

This clone occurred once. The gene calls are TRBV29-1 and TRBJ2-1, with D uncertain. Trimming stripped 2 bases from V and 5 bases from J, with 13 bases between. This CDR3 is built from 14 residues. Germline values: CDR1 SQVTM, CDR2 ANQGSEA. DNA for the CDR3: TGCAGCGTTGAAATCCGGGCCCCCCACAATGAGCAGTTCTTC. It encodes CSVEIRAPHNEQFF.

This chain connects TRBV28 to TRBJ1-1; D not certain. V gave up 3 bases and J gave up 3 bases, with 8 bases separating them. CDR1 is MDHEN and CDR2 is SYDVKM in the germline V gene. This CDR3 has 13 amino acids. The CDR3 DNA reads TGTGCCAGCAGTTTGGCGGGTGACACTGAAGCTTTCTTT. Encoded protein: CASSLAGDTEAFF.

The V and J genes are TRBV3-1 (or the pseudogene TRBV3-2) and TRBJ2-7, with 7 bases matching TRBD1. V shed 4 bases, J shed 7 bases, and the junction held 7 bases outside the gene matches. The CDR3 totals 13 residues. Germline V lookup: CDR1 LGHDT, CDR2 YNNKEL (reference sequence). The CDR3 DNA sequence: TGTGCCAGCAGCCCCGGACAGGTCCGGGAGCAGTACTTC. It specifies CASSPGQVREQYF.

V is TRBV28 and J is TRBJ2-3; D is ambiguous. Trimming cost V 4 bases and J 2 bases, with 19 bases left between them. The CDR3 is 17 residues long. The germline V gene encodes CDR1 MDHEN and CDR2 SYDVKM. CDR3 coding DNA: TGTGCCAGCAGTTACCTCATTTGGAAGCCTAACACAGATACGCAGTATTTT. Its translation: CASSYLIWKPNTDTQYF. The full variable domain, in which reference TRBV28 and TRBJ2-3 provide the parts outside the CDR3, is DVKVTQSSRYLVKRTGEKVFLECVQDMDHENMFWYRQDPGLGLRLIYFSYDVKMKEKGDIPEGYSVSREKKERFSLILESASTNQTSMYLCASSYLIWKPNTDTQYFGPGTRLTVL.

The CDR3 sequence is CASSYPTVATGELFF. DNA for the CDR3: TGTGCCAGCAGCTATCCGACAGTTGCCACCGGGGAGCTGTTTTTT. J is TRBJ2-2 and V is TRBV11-2, with D possibly TRBD1 on 5 matching bases. The V end was cut by 4 bases, the J end by 4 bases, with 13 bases between. The CDR3 runs to 15 residues. CDR1 is SGHAT and CDR2 is FQNNGV in the germline V gene.